The next 27 T cell receptor beta chains were all read from a single sample in a study of T cells expressing NK-cell markers. TCRdb reprocessed the 5' RACE reads and keeps a single row for each CDR3 protein, giving no DNA. This table lists about 180,000 distinct CDR3 sequences. Sample: blood T cells: a sorted CD56 or NKG2C T cell subset, CD4+ or CD8+ T cells, or bulk PBMC T cells (not recorded which). The receptors were gathered from a man aged 18 to 69 in good health.

The chain couples TRBV4-2 to TRBJ1-4; the TCRdb call, TRBD1, lacks DNA for checking. This CDR3 is built from 16 residues. Germline CDR1 reads LGHNA; CDR2 reads YNFKEQ. CDR3: CASSYSTGVLYEKLFF.

The rearrangement uses TRBV7-9 and TRBJ2-1. The germline gives CDR1 SEHNR, CDR2 FQNEAQ (reference sequence). The CDR3 sequence is 16 residues long. The CDR3 spells CASRPHSEKDYNEQFF.

The chain combines TRBV5-6 with TRBJ2-3. Looked up from germline, CDR1 is SGHDT and CDR2 is YYEEEE. The CDR3 is 14 residues long. CDR3: CASSLGVWSATQYF.

The chain joins TRBV7-8 to TRBJ2-3. This CDR3 region has 13 residues. The germline V gene has CDR1 SGHVS and CDR2 FQNEAQ. The CDR3 is CASQYLDTDTQYF. The whole variable domain, remainder taken from reference TRBV7-8 and TRBJ2-3, is GAGVSQSPRYKVAKRGQDVALRCDPISGHVSLFWYQQALGQGPEFLTYFQNEAQLDKSGLPSDRFFAERPEGSVSTLKIQRTQQEDSAVYLCASQYLDTDTQYFGPGTRLTVL.

The chain is built from TRBV13 and TRBJ2-5; lacking DNA, the TRBD1 call made by TCRdb goes unchecked. The CDR3 is made up of 13 amino acids. Germline loops: CDR1 PRHDT, CDR2 FYEKMQ (reference sequence). This chain's CDR3 is CASSWGQEETQYF.

This rearrangement joins TRBV9 to TRBJ1-1; no DNA is available, so the TRBD1 call from TCRdb remains unchecked. This CDR3 has 14 residues. Germline CDR1 SGDLS, CDR2 YYNGEE. The CDR3 here is CASSSRGWGTEAFF.

The chain has TRBV6-1 and TRBJ2-1; TCRdb gives TRBD1 as the D gene, but with no DNA this cannot be confirmed. The germline V gene has CDR1 MNHNS and CDR2 SASEGT. The CDR3 is 15 residues long. This CDR3 is CASSVSDRRFNEQFF.

J is TRBJ2-1 and V is TRBV5-6; without DNA, the TCRdb call of TRBD2 cannot be checked. The germline V gene encodes CDR1 SGHDT and CDR2 YYEEEE. The CDR3 totals 14 residues. CDR3 in amino acids: CASSLPLGPLEQFF.

This chain connects TRBV6-4 to TRBJ2-2; TCRdb picks TRBD1, but there is no DNA to check that call. The V gene's germline CDR1 is MRHNA and CDR2 SNTAGT. This CDR3 has 14 residues. This chain's CDR3 is CASSVDSSTGELFF.

V is TRBV12-3 or TRBV12-4 and J is TRBJ2-1; TCRdb lists TRBD1, though no DNA is available to test this call. The CDR3 extends over 16 amino acids. Here the CDR3 reads CASSPGQGIGYNEQFF.

J is TRBJ2-2 and V is TRBV27; TCRdb's D gene call, TRBD2, goes unchecked for lack of DNA. This CDR3 is 19 amino acids long. Germline V gene sequence: CDR1 MNHEY, CDR2 SMNVEV (reference sequence). The CDR3 spells CASSLLGLAGGPVTGELFF.

This chain uses TRBV3-1 with TRBJ1-2. Looked up from germline, CDR1 is LGHDT and CDR2 is YNNKEL (reference sequence). The CDR3 is 13 residues long. CDR3 residues: CASSGFIFAGYTF.

This sequence joins TRBV23-1 and TRBJ2-7; lacking DNA, the TRBD2 call made by TCRdb goes unchecked. TRBV23-1 belongs to the ORF category, with a function that is uncertain. The CDR3 consists of 13 residues. The CDR3: CASSLPANYEQYF.

V usage is TRBV15 and J usage is TRBJ2-1. CDR3 length: 13 amino acids. Looked up from germline, CDR1 is LNHNV and CDR2 is YYDKDF (reference sequence). CDR3 sequence reads: CATSRDMNNEQFF.

The chain recombines TRBV4-2 with TRBJ2-4. Per germline, CDR1 LGHNA and CDR2 YNFKEQ. This CDR3 has 11 amino acids. The CDR3 protein is CASSQAGYQYF.

The chain links TRBV28 to TRBJ1-3; checking the TCRdb D call of TRBD1 is not possible without DNA. The CDR3 length is 17 residues. Germline CDR1 reads MDHEN; CDR2 reads SYDVKM. The CDR3: CASSSPGQADSGNTIYF.

The V and J genes are TRBV13 and TRBJ2-2; TCRdb reports TRBD1, a call that lacks DNA to check it against. This CDR3 has 17 amino acids. Germline CDR1 is PRHDT and CDR2 is FYEKMQ (reference sequence). The CDR3 sequence: CASSLAGVAAHTGELFF.

V and J are TRBV11-2 and TRBJ2-7; TCRdb returns TRBD2, unconfirmable since there is no DNA. Germline CDR1 is SGHAT and CDR2 is FQNNGV. The CDR3 totals 18 residues. The CDR3 here is CASSSSLASGGQTYEQYF.

This sequence joins TRBV28 and TRBJ1-6; there is no DNA to check the TCRdb D call of TRBD1. This CDR3 has 13 residues. Germline V gene data show CDR1 as MDHEN and CDR2 as SYDVKM. The CDR3 spells CAHTGDNNSPLHF.

The genes are TRBV6-1 and TRBJ2-3; TCRdb indicates TRBD2, and absent DNA this call remains unverified. The CDR3 consists of 16 residues. In germline, CDR1 is MNHNS, CDR2 SASEGT. CDR3 loop: CASSGGTSGGTDTQYF.

The CDR3 spells CASNTYTPQTVQRGTEAFF. This rearrangement joins TRBV4-2 to TRBJ1-1; as DNA is missing, the TRBD1 call by TCRdb cannot be tested. Germline lookup yields CDR1 LGHNA and CDR2 YNFKEQ. The CDR3 consists of 19 residues.

This chain uses TRBV7-9 with TRBJ2-3; the TCRdb D gene call, TRBD1, has no DNA to confirm it. CDR1 and CDR2 (germline): SEHNR, FQNEAQ (reference sequence). The CDR3 has 15 amino acids. CDR3 in amino acids: CAKQRVAEGPDTQYF.

The chain is built from TRBV3-1 and TRBJ1-2; absent DNA, TCRdb's TRBD1 call cannot be checked. Germline V lookup: CDR1 LGHDT, CDR2 YNNKEL (reference sequence). This CDR3 is built from 17 residues. This CDR3 reads CASSHFGTAPFSSGYTF.

The chain combines TRBV27 with TRBJ2-1; TCRdb's D call, TRBD2, is unchecked because there is no DNA. Germline V gives CDR1 MNHEY, CDR2 SMNVEV (reference sequence). This CDR3 has 16 amino acids. This CDR3 is CASWEGGDFSYNEQFF.

This CDR3 reads CASSNQGLAASYEQYF. The gene calls are TRBV5-4 and TRBJ2-7; TCRdb's D gene call, TRBD2, goes unchecked for lack of DNA. Germline assignment: CDR1 SGHNT and CDR2 YYREEE (reference sequence). CDR3 size: 16 residues. Supplemented by reference TRBV5-4 and TRBJ2-7, the full variable domain reads ETGVTQSPTHLIKTRGQQVTLRCSSQSGHNTVSWYQQALGQGPQFIFQYYREEENGRGNFPPRFSGLQFPNYSSELNVNALELDDSALYLCASSNQGLAASYEQYFGPGTRLTVT.

V is TRBV4-1 and J is TRBJ2-2. CDR1 and CDR2 (germline): MGHRA, YSYEKL. This CDR3 is 16 amino acids long. The CDR3 sequence: CASSQVPTAETGELFF.

The chain employs TRBV5-6 and TRBJ2-1; no DNA is available, so the TRBD2 call from TCRdb remains unchecked. In germline, CDR1 is SGHDT, CDR2 YYEEEE. CDR3 length: 15 amino acids. The chain's CDR3 is CASSGGLGNYNEQFF.